Below are 25 T cell receptor beta chains sequenced from a single sample in a study of blood T cell repertoires in COVID-19 (dated by TCRdb to 2020 to 2022). The library was produced with the immunoSEQ multiplex PCR assay. TCRdb mirrors the immuneACCESS table, restricted to in-frame sequences. Some clones are absent from its copies; in checked studies, under half trace to an unresolved V gene, and the reason for the others is unknown. This sample holds 150,000 to 200,000 clones; about four fifths were observed only once. Roughly 6.7% of the sample is in the top ten clones. Sequencing used peripheral blood. The receptors were sampled from a man in his sixties with acute or convalescent COVID-19.

This clone appeared a single time. The rearrangement links TRBV7-9 to TRBJ1-1; D is unclear. This CDR3 comprises 14 residues. V gave up 5 bases and J gave up 4 bases, with 14 bases separating them. Germline V CDR1 and CDR2: SEHNR, FQNEAQ (reference sequence). The DNA of the CDR3 is TGTGCCAGCAGCGGGAAGTCGGGAGGCACTGAAGCTTTCTTT. Its translation: CASSGKSGGTEAFF.

The chain has TRBV7-9 and TRBJ1-2; 7 bases map to TRBD1. The CDR3 length is 16 residues. Germline CDR1 reads SEHNR; CDR2 reads FQNEAQ (reference sequence). Trimming cost V 5 bases and J 2 bases; bases outside gene matches: 11. Here the CDR3 reads CASSPLTGQENYGYTF. The CDR3 DNA sequence: TGTGCCAGCAGCCCCCTCACAGGACAGGAGAACTATGGCTACACCTTC.

In its sample, this clone was seen a few times. The CDR3, as DNA: TGTGCCAGCAGCTTAAATGGAGAGGTTGAATACAATGAGCAGTTCTTC. As protein: CASSLNGEVEYNEQFF. This rearrangement joins TRBV7-2 to TRBJ2-1; D is undetermined. This CDR3 contains 16 residues. Trimming pared 2 bases from V and 4 bases from J, leaving 15 bases between. In germline, CDR1 is SGHTA, CDR2 FQGNSA.

DNA for the CDR3: TGTGCCTGCCCCGGACATCACGGCTACACCTTC. The encoded protein is CACPGHHGYTF. The chain links TRBV30 to TRBJ1-2; a weak D match, TRBD1 (5 bases). The CDR3 is 11 residues long. CDR1 GTSNPN and CDR2 SVGIG come from the germline V gene (reference sequence). Trimming cost V 6 bases and J 8 bases, with 13 bases left between them.

This clone was counted only a few times. The chain recombines TRBV5-4 with TRBJ2-6; the D is unclear. V lost 0 bases and J 1 base, leaving 5 bases between the germline ends. The CDR3 runs 15 residues. CDR1 is SGHNT, CDR2 YYREEE, per germline (reference sequence). The CDR3 sequence is CASSLAGSGANVLTF. In DNA form, the CDR3 reads TGTGCCAGCAGCTTGGCAGGTTCTGGGGCCAACGTCCTGACTTTC.

This clone was counted a single time. The chain uses TRBV18 and TRBJ2-5; no clear D gene. Germline loops: CDR1 KGHSH, CDR2 LQKENI. The CDR3 consists of 13 residues. Trimming left V 3 bases short and J 1 base short, with 6 bases between. CDR3 loop: CASSPPGQETQYF. DNA of the CDR3: TGTGCCAGCTCACCGCCAGGCCAAGAGACCCAGTACTTC.

This rearrangement joins TRBV6-2 or TRBV6-3 to TRBJ2-5; no clear D. This CDR3 comprises 17 residues. Per the germline V gene, CDR1 is MNHEY and CDR2 is SVGEGT. V shed 2 bases and J shed 5 bases, with 21 bases lying between them. The CDR3 nucleotides read TGTGCCAGCAGTTACGCCGATTGGTCCAACTTGAGGGAGACCCAGTACTTC. It is translated as CASSYADWSNLRETQYF.

This sequence joins TRBV10-3 and TRBJ2-7; 10 positions agree with TRBD1. The length of the CDR3 is 15 residues. Looked up from germline, CDR1 is ENHRY and CDR2 is SYGVKD. With 6 bases clipped from V and 1 base from J, the junction kept 6 bases outside the gene matches. DNA of the CDR3: TGTGCCATCAGCACCGGGACAGGGGATTCCTACGAGCAGTACTTC. This sequence encodes CAISTGTGDSYEQYF.

The chain employs TRBV7-6 and TRBJ2-7; 7 bases fit TRBD2. With V trimmed by 1 base and J by 2 bases, 8 bases remained unmatched. In germline, CDR1 is SGHVS, CDR2 FNYEAQ. This CDR3 is built from 16 residues. This chain's CDR3 is CASSLDAGVRTYEQYF. The CDR3 region has the DNA TGTGCCAGCAGCTTAGATGCGGGAGTGAGAACCTACGAGCAGTACTTC.

This chain links TRBV30 with TRBJ1-4; unclear D gene. The CDR3 totals 15 residues. From germline, CDR1 is GTSNPN and CDR2 SVGIG (reference sequence). V dropped 4 bases and J dropped 3 bases, with 15 bases sitting between them. The CDR3 here is CAWKEGGMANEKLFF. In DNA form, the CDR3 reads TGTGCCTGGAAGGAGGGCGGGATGGCTAATGAAAAACTGTTTTTT. Full variable domain (missing parts from reference TRBV30 and TRBJ1-4): SQTIHQWPATLVQPVGSPLSLECTVEGTSNPNLYWYRQAAGRGLQLLFYSVGIGQISSEVPQNLSASRPQDRQFILSSKKLLLSDSGFYLCAWKEGGMANEKLFFGSGTQLSVL.

The V gene is TRBV28, the J gene TRBJ1-1, with 8 positions matching TRBD1. The J segment lost 9 bases and the V segment lost 5 bases, leaving 5 bases of the junction unmatched. This CDR3 contains 12 residues. Germline CDR1 and CDR2: MDHEN and SYDVKM. The CDR3 nucleotides read TGTGCCAGCAGTCTCCGACAGGGGAAAGCTTTCTTT. This codes for CASSLRQGKAFF.

V usage is TRBV7-9 and J usage is TRBJ1-5, with D tentatively TRBD1 (5 bases). V lost 1 base to trimming and J lost 7 bases, with 8 bases between them. Germline V lookup: CDR1 SEHNR, CDR2 FQNEAQ (reference sequence). This CDR3 has 13 residues. CDR3 residues: CASSLGGRQPQHF. In nucleotides, the CDR3 is TGTGCCAGCAGCTTAGGGGGCCGACAGCCCCAGCATTTT.

This chain links TRBV4-3 with TRBJ2-7; maybe TRBD2 (6 bases). Per germline, CDR1 LGHNA and CDR2 YSLEER. The CDR3 is made up of 17 amino acids. The ends were cut back, 0 bases at V and 1 base at J, with 16 bases in the middle. The CDR3 reads CASSQDIGGARSYEQYF. CDR3 DNA: TGCGCCAGCAGCCAAGATATCGGCGGGGCGAGGTCCTACGAGCAGTACTTC.

V is TRBV25-1 and J is TRBJ2-5; 9 nucleotides align to TRBD2. The germline CDR1 and CDR2 sequences are MGHDK and SYGVNS. J lost 5 bases, V lost 7 bases, and 11 bases had no gene match. The CDR3 has 15 amino acids. CDR3 in DNA: TGTGCCAGCACCGAAGGGCTAGCGGGGATTGAGACCCAGTACTTC. Translation gives CASTEGLAGIETQYF.

With regard to this clone: In the same sample, other DNA sequences code for this CDR3. V is TRBV27 and J is TRBJ1-5; weak D call: TRBD1 (5 bases). V was clipped by 4 bases and J by 7 bases, with 14 bases between them. Germline V lookup: CDR1 MNHEY, CDR2 SMNVEV (reference sequence). There are 14 residues in the CDR3. As DNA, the CDR3 is TGTGCCAGCAGTTCCCAGGGATGGGGACAGCCCCAGCATTTT. Its translation is CASSSQGWGQPQHF.

The chain recombines TRBV12-3 or TRBV12-4 with TRBJ1-3; 7 bases are a match to TRBD1. The CDR3 loop spans 13 amino acids. Losses at the gene ends were 10 bases for V and 0 bases for J; bases not matched to a gene: 3. CDR3 DNA: TGTGCCACGGGACAGAGCTCTGGAAACACCATATATTTT. Translating gives CATGQSSGNTIYF.

The J gene is TRBJ2-6, the V gene TRBV7-6; the D is unclear. CDR3 size: 14 residues. V lost 4 bases and J 0 bases, leaving 4 bases between the germline ends. Germline CDR1 SGHVS, CDR2 FNYEAQ. CDR3 bases: TGTGCCAGCAGCTCCCTCTCTGGGGCCAACGTCCTGACTTTC. Its protein is CASSSLSGANVLTF.

The chain links TRBV5-1 to TRBJ1-5, with TRBD1 identical over 9 bases. The CDR3 consists of 16 residues. The V gene's germline CDR1 is SGHRS and CDR2 YFSETQ. Trimming at V came to 4 bases and at J to 3 bases, leaving 8 bases not matched to a gene. The CDR3 loop is CASSPGTGLFNQPQHF. For the CDR3, the DNA is TGCGCCAGCAGCCCAGGGACAGGGCTATTCAATCAGCCCCAGCATTTT. The entire variable domain, with the rest obtained from reference TRBV5-1 and TRBJ1-5, is as follows: KAGVTQTPRYLIKTRGQQVTLSCSPISGHRSVSWYQQTPGQGLQFLFEYFSETQRNKGNFPGRFSGRQFSNSRSEMNVSTLELGDSALYLCASSPGTGLFNQPQHFGDGTRLSIL.

As concerns this clone: Different DNA sequences within this sample yield the same CDR3. The chain employs TRBV5-1 and TRBJ1-1, with 9 bases lining up with TRBD1. Looked up from germline, CDR1 is SGHRS and CDR2 is YFSETQ. The junction had 12 bases not matched to a gene; V was cut back by 4 bases and J by 5 bases. The CDR3 runs to 16 residues. The CDR3 region is CASSPGTGGAGTEAFF. CDR3 coding DNA: TGCGCCAGCAGCCCCGGTACAGGGGGCGCCGGGACTGAAGCTTTCTTT.

The V gene is TRBV19, the J gene TRBJ1-2; 7 nucleotides line up with TRBD1. Germline assignment: CDR1 LNHDA and CDR2 SQIVND (reference sequence). The CDR3 consists of 15 residues. After removal of 3 bases from V and 3 bases from J, the junction contained 7 bases not matched to a gene. CDR3 sequence (DNA): TGTGCCAGTAGTATCGGCAGGGGGTTAGACTATGGCTACACCTTC. It yields the protein CASSIGRGLDYGYTF.

The rearrangement joins TRBV5-8 to TRBJ1-4; a possible D gene is TRBD1 (5 bases). This CDR3 is built from 14 residues. Trimming cost V 0 bases and J 4 bases, with 7 bases left between them. Germline V gene sequence: CDR1 SGHTS, CDR2 YDEGEE. This CDR3 reads CASSLGQLNEKLFF. The CDR3 DNA is TGTGCCAGCAGCTTGGGACAGCTTAATGAAAAACTGTTTTTT.

This chain joins TRBV18 and TRBJ2-7; 9 positions match TRBD1. V lost 3 bases and J lost 3; bases outside the gene matches: 9. Germline V lookup: CDR1 KGHSH, CDR2 LQKENI. This CDR3 spans 16 amino acids. The CDR3 sequence is CASSPFSGQGNYEQYF. CDR3 DNA: TGTGCCAGCTCACCTTTTTCGGGACAGGGCAACTACGAGCAGTACTTC.

The chain has TRBV5-1 and TRBJ1-1, with 7 bases fitting TRBD1. Looked up from germline, CDR1 is SGHRS and CDR2 is YFSETQ. The CDR3 is 14 amino acids. The V gene end was trimmed by 7 bases and the J gene end by 1 base; junction bases not matched to a gene: 7. This chain's CDR3 is CASGPGTENTEAFF. CDR3 nucleotides: TGCGCCAGCGGTCCCGGGACAGAGAACACTGAAGCTTTCTTT.

V and J are TRBV5-1 and TRBJ2-1; a weak D match, TRBD1 (5 bases). The CDR3 has 19 residues. Trimming removed 0 bases from V and 0 bases from J, with 19 bases in between. Germline loops: CDR1 SGHRS, CDR2 YFSETQ. This CDR3 reads CASSLARVHRRSSYNEQFF. In nucleotides, the CDR3 is TGCGCCAGCAGCTTGGCCAGGGTCCACAGGAGAAGCTCCTACAATGAGCAGTTCTTC.

This rearrangement joins TRBV6-2 or TRBV6-3 to TRBJ2-7; 8 nucleotides agree with TRBD1. The CDR3 has 14 amino acids. The germline gives CDR1 MNHEY, CDR2 SVGEGT. The J segment lost 3 bases and the V segment lost 0 bases, leaving 1 base of the junction unmatched. The CDR3 DNA is TGTGCCAGCAGTTACTCACAGGGGGTCTACGAGCAGTACTTC. Translation: CASSYSQGVYEQYF.